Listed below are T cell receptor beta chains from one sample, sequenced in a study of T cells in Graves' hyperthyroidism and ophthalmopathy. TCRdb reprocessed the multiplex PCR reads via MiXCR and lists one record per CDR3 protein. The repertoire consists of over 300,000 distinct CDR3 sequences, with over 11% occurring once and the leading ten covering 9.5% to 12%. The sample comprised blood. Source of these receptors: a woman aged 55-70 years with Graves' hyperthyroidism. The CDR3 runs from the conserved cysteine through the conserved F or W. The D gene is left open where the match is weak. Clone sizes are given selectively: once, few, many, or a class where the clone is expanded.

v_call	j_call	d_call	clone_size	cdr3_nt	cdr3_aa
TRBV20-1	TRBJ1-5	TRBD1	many	TGCAGTGCGCCGACAGGGGACAGGTTTCAGCCCCAGCATTTT	CSAPTGDRFQPQHF
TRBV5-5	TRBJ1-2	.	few	TGTGCCAGCAGCCCCCCCCCTTTGGGGTTGGATGGCTACACCTTC	CASSPPPLGLDGYTF
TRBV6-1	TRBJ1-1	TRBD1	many	TGTGCCAGCAGCCCAGCCGACAGGGGACAAGCTTTCTTT	CASSPADRGQAFF
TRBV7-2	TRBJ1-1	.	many	TGTGCCAGCAGCTTAGTCCTCTGGTCAGCTGAGAACACTGAAGCTTTCTTT	CASSLVLWSAENTEAFF
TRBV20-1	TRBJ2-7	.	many	TGCAGTGCTAGAGATCTGGGGGGGCACGAGCAGTACTTC	CSARDLGGHEQYF
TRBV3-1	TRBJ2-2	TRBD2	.	TGTGCCAGCAGCCCGGGACTAGCGGGACGGGCCGGGGAGCTGTTTTTT	CASSPGLAGRAGELFF
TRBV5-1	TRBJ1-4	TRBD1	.	TGCGCCAGCGGCGCGACAGGGGGCGATGAAAAACTGTTTTTT	CASGATGGDEKLFF
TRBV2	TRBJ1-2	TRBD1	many	TGTGCCAGCAGTGCCATGGGACAGGGCTATGGCTACACCTTC	CASSAMGQGYGYTF
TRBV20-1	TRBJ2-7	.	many	TGCAGTGCTAGAGAGACTGGACCGGGCTACGAGCAGTACTTC	CSARETGPGYEQYF
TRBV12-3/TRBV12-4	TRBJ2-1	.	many	TGTGCCAGCAGTGGTAGCAGTTCCTACAATGAGCAGTTCTTC	CASSGSSSYNEQFF
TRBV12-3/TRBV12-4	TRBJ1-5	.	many	TGTGCCAGCAGTCGTCAGGGGCTCGATCAGCCCCAGCATTTT	CASSRQGLDQPQHF
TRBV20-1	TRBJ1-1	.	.	TGCAGTGCTAGAGATCCGGGGTTGGACACTGAAGCTTTCTTT	CSARDPGLDTEAFF
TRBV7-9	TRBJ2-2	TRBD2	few	TGTGCCAGCAGCCCTAGGAAGGGACTAGCGACCGGGGAGCTGTTTTTT	CASSPRKGLATGELFF
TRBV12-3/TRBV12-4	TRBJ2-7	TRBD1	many	TGTGCCAGCAGTTCTACCACGACAGGGGGCTACGAGCAGTACTTC	CASSSTTTGGYEQYF
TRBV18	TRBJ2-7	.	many	TGTGCCAGCTCACCACCGGAGGGGACTTCCTACGAGCAGTACTTC	CASSPPEGTSYEQYF
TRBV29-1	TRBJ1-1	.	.	TGCAGCGTTGAAGGCCGTGACCGGCGGAACACTGAAGCTTTCTTT	CSVEGRDRRNTEAFF
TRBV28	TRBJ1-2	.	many	TGTGCCAGCAACCCCCCCGCAGGATCTGCTAACTATGGCTACACCTTC	CASNPPAGSANYGYTF
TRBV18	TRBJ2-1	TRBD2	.	TGTGCCAGCTCACCACCGGGGCTAGCGGGAGTATTGGCCTACAATGAGCAGTTCTTC	CASSPPGLAGVLAYNEQFF
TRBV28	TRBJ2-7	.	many	TGTGCCACTCGGGCTCCCTACGGGCAGTACTTC	CATRAPYGQYF
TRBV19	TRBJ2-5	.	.	TGTGCCAGTAGTATAGCAACAGGGTGGTTAGAGACCCAGTACTTC	CASSIATGWLETQYF
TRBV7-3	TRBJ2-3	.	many	TGTGCCAGCAGCCGGGGAGGGGGGTCGGATACGCAGTATTTT	CASSRGGGSDTQYF
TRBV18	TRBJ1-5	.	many	TGTGCCAGCTCACCAGGGCTTCGGAATCAGCCCCAGCATTTT	CASSPGLRNQPQHF
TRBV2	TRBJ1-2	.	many	TGTGCCGCAGGGCAGAATGGCTACACCTTC	CAAGQNGYTF
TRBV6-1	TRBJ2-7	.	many	TGTGCCAGCAGTGAAGGTCCCGTTTACGAGCAGTACTTC	CASSEGPVYEQYF
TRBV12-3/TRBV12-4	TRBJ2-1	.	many	TGTGCCAGCAGTTCCCTCACGACAGGAGTAAATGAGCAGTTCTTC	CASSSLTTGVNEQFF
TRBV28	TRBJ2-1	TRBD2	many	TGTGCCAGCAGTTTAGAGACTAGCGGGGATAGCTCCTACAATGAGCAGTTCTTC	CASSLETSGDSSYNEQFF
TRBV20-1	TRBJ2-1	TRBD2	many	TGCAGTGCTAGAAGCGGGATGTGGGAGCAGTTCTTC	CSARSGMWEQFF
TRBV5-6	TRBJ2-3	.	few	TGTGCCAGCAGCTTGGTGTTAGCCACAGATACGCAGTATTTT	CASSLVLATDTQYF
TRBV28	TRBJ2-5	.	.	TGTGCCAGCAGTTTGGGGACCGTGTTTCAAGAGACCCAGTACTTC	CASSLGTVFQETQYF
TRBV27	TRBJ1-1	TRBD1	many	TGTGCCAGCAGACCGGGACAGGGCGTCACTGAAGCTTTCTTT	CASRPGQGVTEAFF
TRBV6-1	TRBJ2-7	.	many	TGTGCCAGCAGGGATTACCCCAACTACGAGCAGTACTTC	CASRDYPNYEQYF
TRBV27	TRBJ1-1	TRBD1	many	TGTGCCAGCAGCTCCGACAGGGGGCAAAGGAACACTGAAGCTTTCTTT	CASSSDRGQRNTEAFF
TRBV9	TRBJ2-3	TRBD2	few	TGTGCCAGCAGCGTAGGTCGAGCGGGGCGCACAGATACGCAGTATTTT	CASSVGRAGRTDTQYF
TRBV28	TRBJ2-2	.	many	TGTGCCAGCAGGTGGAGCGGGCCCAACACCGGGGAGCTGTTTTTT	CASRWSGPNTGELFF
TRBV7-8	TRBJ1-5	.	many	TGTGCCAGCAAGGGGGGCGATCAGCCCCAGCATTTT	CASKGGDQPQHF
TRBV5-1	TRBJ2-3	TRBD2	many	TGCGCCAGCAGCTTCGGACTAGTGGGCACAGATACGCAGTATTTT	CASSFGLVGTDTQYF
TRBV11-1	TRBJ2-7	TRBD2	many	TGTGCCAGCAGCTCGGGACTAGCGGGAAGAAACGAGCAGTACTTC	CASSSGLAGRNEQYF
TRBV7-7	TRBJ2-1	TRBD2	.	TGTGCTAGCAGCTTCTCAGGCGGGAGGGCCCCGGGAAATGAGCAGTTCTTC	CASSFSGGRAPGNEQFF
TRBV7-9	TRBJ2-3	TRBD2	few	TGTGCCAGCAGCTTCTCAAGCGGGAGAGGCACAGATACGCAGTATTTT	CASSFSSGRGTDTQYF
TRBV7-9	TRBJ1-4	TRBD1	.	TGTGCCAGCAGCCAACAGGGGGCTGGGGATGAAAAACTGTTTTTT	CASSQQGAGDEKLFF
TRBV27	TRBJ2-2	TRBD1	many	TGTGCCAGCAGCCCCACAGGGGGTGGCACCGGGGAGCTGTTTTTT	CASSPTGGGTGELFF
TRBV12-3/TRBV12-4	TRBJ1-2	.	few	TGTGCCAGCAGCAACGACCCGTCGGGACGGAACTATGGCTACACCTTC	CASSNDPSGRNYGYTF
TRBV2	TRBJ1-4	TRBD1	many	TGTGCCAGCGATAGCCAGGGGGCAGGTGGTGAAAAACTGTTTTTT	CASDSQGAGGEKLFF